The rows below give T cell receptor beta chains drawn from one sample of a study of blood T cell repertoires in COVID-19. Sequencing was performed with immunoSEQ multiplex PCR; in TCRdb, only in-frame clones are kept and a portion is missing. The table lists a few hundred thousand clones, under 90% of them singletons, with less than 4% in the top ten. Input material: peripheral blood. The receptors shown here come from a woman younger than 35 with acute or convalescent COVID-19. Each CDR3 is given with its conserved first and last residue. D genes are given only for firm matches. Clone size is not always given. Where it is, it says once, few, many or a class for expanded clones.

clone_size	d_call	v_call	j_call	cdr3_nt	cdr3_aa
once	-	TRBV4-3	TRBJ2-2	TGCGCCAGCAGCCAAGTACGGGGGTACACCGGGGAGCTGTTTTTT	CASSQVRGYTGELFF
-	TRBD1	TRBV27	TRBJ2-5	TGTGCCAGCAGTTTCCGGACAGGGGGTATCCCAAAAGAGACCCAGTACTTC	CASSFRTGGIPKETQYF
-	-	TRBV7-9	TRBJ2-3	TGTGCCAGCAGCTTAGCGGGGTTAGCGCTCGAAGCTCTCACAGATACGCAGTATTTT	CASSLAGLALEALTDTQYF
-	-	TRBV2	TRBJ2-5	TGTGCCAGCAAATTGGAGTACCAAGAGACCCAGTACTTC	CASKLEYQETQYF
-	-	TRBV9	TRBJ2-3	TGTGCCAGCAGCCCCGACGCAGGGATAGTGACAGATACGCAGTATTTT	CASSPDAGIVTDTQYF
-	TRBD2	TRBV9	TRBJ2-7	TGTGCCAGCAGCCCCACTAGCGGGTACTCCTACGAGCAGTACTTC	CASSPTSGYSYEQYF
-	-	TRBV27	TRBJ1-5	TGTGCCAGCAGTGAAAGGCAGGGTAACAATCAGCCCCAGCATTTT	CASSERQGNNQPQHF
-	-	TRBV7-2	TRBJ1-4	TGTGCCAGCAGTGAGGGGGTGGCTAATGAAAAACTGTTTTTT	CASSEGVANEKLFF
-	-	TRBV6-5	TRBJ2-1	TGTGCCAGCAGTTACTCCGTGGGGCAGGCCAGGGATGAGCAGTTCTTC	CASSYSVGQARDEQFF
once	-	TRBV28	TRBJ1-1	TGTGCCAGCAGTTTGGTGAAACAGTTGAACACTGAAGCTTTCTTT	CASSLVKQLNTEAFF
-	TRBD1	TRBV13	TRBJ1-1	TGTGCCAGCAGCTTAATAGGGGACAGGGACCCCATGAACACTGAAGCTTTCTTT	CASSLIGDRDPMNTEAFF
-	-	TRBV10-3	TRBJ1-1	TGTGCCATCAGTGAGGACAGTTCTTTCGGGAACACTGAAGCTTTCTTT	CAISEDSSFGNTEAFF
-	-	TRBV12-3/TRBV12-4	TRBJ1-5	TGTGCCAGCAGTTTGACAGGCTATCAGCCCCAGCATTTT	CASSLTGYQPQHF
many	-	TRBV18	TRBJ1-2	TGTGCCAGCTCCCCCACCGAGGGTGGTGGCTACACCTTC	CASSPTEGGGYTF
-	TRBD1	TRBV11-2	TRBJ1-5	TGTGCCAGCAGCTTAGTCCCTGACAGGGGGCTCCAGCCCCAGCATTTT	CASSLVPDRGLQPQHF
-	-	TRBV19	TRBJ1-5	TGTGCCAGTAGTAAGTGGGGCACTACTGGGGATTTGGGTCAGCCCCAGCATTTT	CASSKWGTTGDLGQPQHF